The 16 T cell receptor beta chains below all came from one sample that was sequenced in a study of beta chain features in type 1 diabetes (dated by TCRdb to between 2017 and 2018). The paper's findings and limits, for the study overall: Type 1 diabetes patients showed a moderate but significant shortening of TCRB CDR3 length in all four CD4+ subsets.

These receptors' targets are unknown. Library generation was performed with the immunoSEQ multiplex PCR assay. The entire amount of isolated RNA was reverse transcribed using the High Capacity cDNA Reverse Transcription Kit, so the sequenced TCRB transcripts were expressed ones. This is the immuneACCESS table as TCRdb keeps it, with only in-frame sequences that have V and J called. A part of the clones is gone; compared with another copy, unresolved V genes explain less than half, and the rest is unexplained. Within this sample are fewer than 200,000 clones, with about a tenth of them counted one time only. More than 0.45% of the sample is held by the ten biggest clonotypes. The source material was central memory CD4+ T cells from blood. These receptors all come from a man under 40 with type 1 diabetes.

This clone appeared a few times. In nucleotides, the CDR3 is TGCGCCAGCAGCCAAGAACCCGGGACCGGGGAGCTGTTTTTT. Translation: CASSQEPGTGELFF. The chain uses TRBV5-1 and TRBJ2-2; D remains unclear. The CDR3 is 14 residues long. The V end was cut by 4 bases, the J end by 5 bases, with 12 bases between. Germline values: CDR1 SGHRS, CDR2 YFSETQ.

The chain joins TRBV15 to TRBJ1-5; D gene unclear. Between the trimmed V and J ends, which lost 2 bases and 5 bases, there was a span of 4 bases. Germline V gives CDR1 LNHNV, CDR2 YYDKDF (reference sequence). This CDR3 region has 12 residues. Written as DNA, the CDR3 is TGTGCCACCAGCAGACCCGATCAGCCCCAGCATTTT. Translating gives CATSRPDQPQHF. The entire variable domain, with the rest obtained from reference TRBV15 and TRBJ1-5, is as follows: DAMVIQNPRYQVTQFGKPVTLSCSQTLNHNVMYWYQQKSSQAPKLLFHYYDKDFNNEADTPDNFQSRRPNTSFCFLDIRSPGLGDTAMYLCATSRPDQPQHFGDGTRLSIL.

The V and J genes are TRBV7-8 and TRBJ2-7; 12 bases are a match to TRBD2. CDR1 and CDR2 from the germline V gene are SGHVS and FQNEAQ. This CDR3 spans 15 amino acids. V shed 5 bases, J shed 5 bases, and the junction held 7 bases outside the gene matches. CDR3 region: CASSPRLAGDHEQYF. Written as DNA, the CDR3 is TGTGCCAGCAGCCCGCGACTAGCGGGAGACCACGAGCAGTACTTC. The variable domain in full, with the rest retrieved from reference TRBV7-8 and TRBJ2-7, is GAGVSQSPRYKVAKRGQDVALRCDPISGHVSLFWYQQALGQGPEFLTYFQNEAQLDKSGLPSDRFFAERPEGSVSTLKIQRTQQEDSAVYLCASSPRLAGDHEQYFGPGTRLTVT.

The CDR3 nucleotides read TGCGCCAGCAGCCACGGACAAACCAATCAGCCCCAGCATTTT. Its translation: CASSHGQTNQPQHF. The gene calls are TRBV4-1 and TRBJ1-5; D is possibly TRBD1 (5 bases). The CDR3 has 14 residues. V shed 3 bases and J shed 3 bases, with 9 bases lying between them. CDR1 and CDR2 (germline): MGHRA, YSYEKL.

This clone was seen only a few times. The chain is built from TRBV7-2 and TRBJ2-1; 9 bases are a match to TRBD2. The CDR3 sequence is 15 residues long. The V gene end was trimmed by 5 bases and the J gene end by 8 bases; junction bases not matched to a gene: 10. Germline loops: CDR1 SGHTA, CDR2 FQGNSA. The CDR3 here is CASSPRGSGRDEQFF. In DNA form, the CDR3 reads TGTGCCAGCAGCCCACGTGGTAGCGGGAGAGATGAGCAGTTCTTC.

In this sample, this clone turned up a few times. The CDR3 sequence is CASTRPGGAYEQYF. CDR3 nucleotide sequence: TGTGCCAGCACTCGGCCGGGAGGTGCCTACGAGCAGTACTTC. The chain carries TRBV6-1 and TRBJ2-7; 7 bases fit TRBD2. The junction had 8 bases not matched to a gene; V was cut back by 7 bases and J by 2 bases. This CDR3 is 14 amino acids long. Germline V gene sequence: CDR1 MNHNS, CDR2 SASEGT.

This clone was found a few times. The chain recombines TRBV28 with TRBJ1-5; D is perhaps TRBD1 (5 bases). Germline assignment: CDR1 MDHEN and CDR2 SYDVKM. This CDR3 spans 14 amino acids. V lost 2 bases and J lost 5, with 10 bases in between. In DNA, the CDR3 is TGTGCCAGCAGTTTAGGACACGGCGATCAGCCCCAGCATTTT. Translated: CASSLGHGDQPQHF.

The chain uses TRBV9 and TRBJ2-7, with D perhaps TRBD1 (5 bases). The ends were cut back, 0 bases at V and 3 bases at J, with 10 bases in the middle. CDR1 and CDR2 from the germline V gene are SGDLS and YYNGEE. This CDR3 contains 14 residues. CDR3 coding DNA: TGTGCCAGCAGCGTAGGAGCAGGGCGCTACGAGCAGTACTTC. This translates into CASSVGAGRYEQYF.

This sequence joins TRBV4-3 and TRBJ2-3; D ambiguous. Trimming cost V 0 bases and J 2 bases, with 6 bases left between them. The germline gives CDR1 LGHNA, CDR2 YSLEER. The length of the CDR3 is 14 residues. This chain's CDR3 is CASSQDAFTDTQYF. DNA for the CDR3: TGCGCCAGCAGCCAAGACGCGTTCACAGATACGCAGTATTTT.

This clone was detected many times. The chain couples TRBV7-3 to TRBJ2-5, with D tentatively TRBD1 (6 bases). The CDR3 covers 14 residues. The germline gives CDR1 SGHTA, CDR2 FQGTGA. V lost 2 bases and J 5 bases, leaving 12 bases between the germline ends. CDR3 amino acids: CASSLVAGAETQYF. DNA for the CDR3: TGTGCCAGCAGCTTAGTCGCAGGGGCTGAGACCCAGTACTTC.

The chain links TRBV2 to TRBJ2-6, with unresolved D. The CDR3 is 13 residues long. Germline V gene data show CDR1 as SNHLY and CDR2 as FYNNEI. The V end lost 7 bases, the J end lost 0 bases, and 4 bases lay between the germline ends. The CDR3 DNA reads as TGTGCCAGCACTTACTCTGGGGCCAACGTCCTGACTTTC. Its translation is CASTYSGANVLTF.

This clone was picked up a small number of times. The genes are TRBV7-2 and TRBJ2-5; 7 bases fit TRBD2. V shed 7 bases, J shed 4 bases, and the junction held 6 bases outside the gene matches. Per the germline V gene, CDR1 is SGHTA and CDR2 is FQGNSA. There are 13 residues in the CDR3. CDR3 nucleotides: TGTGCCAGCATCCCGACGGGGGGAGAGACCCAGTACTTC. This codes for CASIPTGGETQYF.

There are a few counts of this clone. Other DNA sequences from this sample encode an identical CDR3 as well. This rearrangement joins TRBV28 to TRBJ2-1; no reliable D call. The CDR3 consists of 12 residues. Trimming took off 2 bases at V and 6 bases at J, with 5 bases between the two ends. Germline loops: CDR1 MDHEN, CDR2 SYDVKM. CDR3 protein: CASSLRLNEQFF. Here the CDR3 DNA reads TGTGCCAGCAGTTTACGACTCAATGAGCAGTTCTTC.

The chain is built from TRBV7-2 and TRBJ1-5; D perhaps matches TRBD1 (5 bases). Trimming removed 5 bases at V and 6 bases at J, with 14 bases between. Per the germline V gene, CDR1 is SGHTA and CDR2 is FQGNSA. The CDR3 has 14 amino acids. In nucleotides, the CDR3 is TGTGCCAGCAGCCCGACCTGGGGGGGTCAGCCCCAGCATTTT. Translation: CASSPTWGGQPQHF.

The V and J genes are TRBV5-1 and TRBJ2-1; the D gene is possibly TRBD2 (6 bases). Between the trimmed V and J ends, which lost 4 bases and 8 bases, there was a span of 13 bases. This CDR3 is built from 13 residues. Germline-derived CDR1 and CDR2 are SGHRS and YFSETQ. The CDR3 spells CASSPGVGDEQFF. CDR3 coding DNA: TGCGCCAGCAGCCCGGGAGTTGGGGATGAGCAGTTCTTC.

The chain employs TRBV19 and TRBJ1-1; a weak D match, TRBD1 (5 bases). This CDR3 is 15 amino acids long. Germline V lookup: CDR1 LNHDA, CDR2 SQIVND (reference sequence). Deletions cut 2 bases from V and 4 bases from J, with 14 bases between. The CDR3 DNA is TGTGCCAGTAGTATACCAATTGGGGCTGGCACTGAAGCTTTCTTT. Protein product: CASSIPIGAGTEAFF.